Here is one T cell receptor beta chain with its context. What it recognizes is unknown. The data originate from a study of cytomegalovirus exposure and HLA in healthy donors. Study as a whole: Previous work identified roughly 120 million unique TCR beta sequences from about 179 million T cells.

Findings and caveats of the study: Specific recognition of CMV antigens was confirmed in vitro for a few chains (all CMV-associated). Reports state that TCR beta sequences accurately predicted most subjects' HLA-A and HLA-B alleles. Later findings reportedly placed an Asian-associated ancestry cluster below the 666-donor mean for N-insertions.

PCR involved 60 Vbeta and 13 Jbeta primers. Clones were sequenced by immunoSEQ multiplex PCR, and TCRdb holds only the in-frame ones, with some missing. The sample carries fewer than 75,000 clones, roughly 78% recorded once. The V end was cut by 5 bases, the J end by 5 bases, with 16 bases between. Germline V lookup: CDR1 SGHVS, CDR2 FNYEAQ. This CDR3 region has 15 residues. Sequencing input: PBMCs. V usage is TRBV7-6 and J usage is TRBJ1-3, with D unclear. This TCR was recovered from a woman aged 25 to 39 in good health and CMV-seronegative. In DNA, the CDR3 is TGTGCCAGCAGCGATCCTCCGGGTCAAAGAAACACCATATATTTT. Its translation is CASSDPPGQRNTIYF.